Below, 6 T cell receptor beta chains from the same sample are listed, as sequenced in a study of T-cell reconstitution after alpha-beta-depleted transplantation in children. As it was prepared, the TCRbeta library received unique molecular identifiers. TCRdb passed the PCR reads through MiXCR, listing each CDR3 protein once. The data contain around 700,000 distinct CDR3 sequences, roughly 14% of them singletons. Sequenced material: PBMCs, taken before TCRalphabeta/CD19-depleted stem cell transplant. The receptor source for this set is a girl aged 2 to 9 with congenital amegakaryocytic thrombocytopenia, due to receive a stem cell transplant.

This clonotype was picked up a small number of times. The chain is built from TRBV20-1 and TRBJ2-3; 8 bases match TRBD2. Trimming removed 0 bases from V and 6 bases from J; junction bases left unmatched: 8. CDR1 and CDR2 from the germline V gene are DFQATT and SNEGSKA (reference sequence). The CDR3 contains 15 residues. CDR3 in amino acids: CSARDNTAGGDTQYF. The CDR3 DNA reads as TGCAGTGCTAGAGATAATACGGCGGGAGGTGATACGCAGTATTTT.

This clonotype was recorded at least ten times. The chain joins TRBV5-1 to TRBJ2-7; TRBD1 matches 10 bases. The V gene end was trimmed by 3 bases and the J gene end by 2 bases; junction bases not matched to a gene: 8. Germline values: CDR1 SGHRS, CDR2 YFSETQ. This CDR3 region has 16 residues. CDR3 sequence: CASSYRDRGLPYEQYF. The CDR3 coding sequence is TGCGCCAGCAGCTACCGGGACAGGGGCCTACCCTACGAGCAGTACTTC.

This clonotype was counted ten times or more. This chain links TRBV20-1 with TRBJ2-4; 10 bases are a match to TRBD2. CDR1 and CDR2 (germline): DFQATT, SNEGSKA (reference sequence). V trimming: 3 bases; J trimming: 8 bases; junction bases outside the gene matches: 4. This CDR3 spans 13 amino acids. In DNA, the CDR3 is TGCAGTGCTAGCCGTCTAGCGGGAGACATTCAGTACTTC. As protein: CSASRLAGDIQYF.

This clonotype was detected ten times or more. The chain uses TRBV5-6 and TRBJ2-1, with D hard to call. This CDR3 is 15 amino acids long. CDR1 is SGHDT, CDR2 YYEEEE, per germline. Trimming removed 0 bases at V and 1 base at J, with 8 bases between. CDR3 region: CASSLEPNSYNEQFF. The DNA for the CDR3 is TGTGCCAGCAGCTTGGAGCCAAATTCCTACAATGAGCAGTTCTTC.

This clonotype turned up a few times. The chain carries TRBV20-1 and TRBJ2-5; D is unresolved. Germline CDR1 DFQATT, CDR2 SNEGSKA (reference sequence). Trimming took off 3 bases at V and 2 bases at J, with 10 bases between the two ends. The length of the CDR3 is 13 residues. The CDR3: CSASKAGQETQYF. DNA of the CDR3: TGCAGTGCTAGTAAGGCAGGACAAGAGACCCAGTACTTC.

This clonotype occurred many times. One end of the junction fails to match germline, which may point to a read error. The chain carries TRBV9 and TRBJ2-5; tentative D call: TRBD1 (6 bases). The V gene's germline CDR1 is SGDLS and CDR2 YYNGEE. CDR3 length: 13 residues. CDR3 coding DNA: TGTGCCAGCAGTGTAGGGGGCCAAGAGACCCAGTACTTC. This gives the protein CASSVGGQETQYF. The complete variable domain, with remaining parts taken from reference TRBV9 and TRBJ2-5, reads DSGVTQTPKHLITATGQRVTLRCSPRSGDLSVYWYQQSLDQGLQFLIQYYNGEERAKGNILERFSAQQFPDLHSELNLSSLELGDSALYFCASSVGGQETQYFGPGTRLLVL.